This entry is about one T cell receptor (beta chain). Its target is unknown. The data were taken from a study of beta chain features in type 1 diabetes. Study overall: Cell yields, gender and age were similar in healthy donors and patients.

A CD45RO/CCR7/CD25/CD127/CD95/CD27 panel sorted naive, central memory, regulatory and stem cell-like memory CD4+ cells. cDNA synthesis used the whole RNA isolate, giving expressed TCRB sequences. TCRdb's copy holds only in-frame clones and misses some; the assay was immunoSEQ multiplex PCR. The sample lists 310,000 or so clones, 9.3% occurring once. The study, taken as a whole, reports: Significant though moderate, a shortening of TCRB CDR3s appeared in all four CD4+ subsets of Type 1 diabetes patients. The naive, central memory and Treg TCRB repertoires of patients appeared to be more similar to one another than those of healthy donors.

In germline, CDR1 is SGDLS, CDR2 YYNGEE. The germline V and J ends were trimmed by 0 bases and 2 bases, with 10 bases remaining between them. The CDR3 spans 15 residues. V is TRBV9 and J is TRBJ2-3, with D perhaps matching TRBD1 or TRBD2 (5 bases each). The sequence derives from a young man with type 1 diabetes. The sample was central memory CD4+ T cells from blood. In DNA, the CDR3 is TGTGCCAGCAGCGTAGGTGGGGGATCCACAGATACGCAGTATTTT. Amino acid sequence: CASSVGGGSTDTQYF.